This section outlines one T cell receptor (beta chain) sequence together with its context. These data originate in a study of T cells in localized non-small cell lung cancer. Repertoires were generated with immunoSEQ multiplex PCR, while TCRdb's copy carries only in-frame clones and drops some. The repertoire consists of over 20,000 clones, with about 91% occurring once and the leading ten covering 4% to 4.5%. This CDR3 has 16 amino acids. V shed 3 bases, J shed 4 bases, and the junction held 11 bases outside the gene matches. The germline V gene encodes CDR1 SGHAT and CDR2 FQNNGV. The sequences come from peripheral blood, collected before any cancer treatment. The V and J genes are TRBV11-2 and TRBJ1-2; 7 bases agree with TRBD1. The TCR was taken from an older female donor with stage II squamous cell lung carcinoma. The CDR3 here is CASSLGPTGTAYGYTF. CDR3 in DNA: TGTGCCAGCAGCTTGGGACCGACCGGGACAGCCTATGGCTACACCTTC.